This T cell receptor beta chain was identified in a study of blood T cell repertoires in COVID-19. Generated by immunoSEQ multiplex PCR, the TCRdb table keeps only in-frame clones and is missing some. The repertoire holds 13,000 to 15,000 clones, with 75% to 90% as singletons. Germline assignment: CDR1 SGHVS and CDR2 FNYEAQ. This CDR3 contains 15 residues. V lost 3 bases and J lost 0, with 10 bases in between. Sample: peripheral blood. The receptor was isolated from a man in his fifties or sixties with active COVID-19. The gene calls are TRBV7-6 and TRBJ2-3; D is perhaps TRBD2 (5 bases). DNA for the CDR3: TGTGCCAGCAGCTTGTCTAGCTACAGCACAGATACGCAGTATTTT. It codes for CASSLSSYSTDTQYF.